This T cell receptor beta chain came from a study of shared clonotypes between healthy human individuals (dated by TCRdb to the early 2020s). In terms of the full investigation: Three men and a couple of women, aged 18 to 49 years, made up the cohort. For each donor, three plates each were used for CD4 naive and CD4 memory, two plates were used for CD8 naive, and one plate was used for CD8 memory. Between about 0.9 and 10 billion PBMCs per donor were obtained by leukapheresis. To increase sequencing depth and limit assay-specific biases, TCR repertoire library preparation and sequencing were carried out by different laboratories using diverse techniques. Blood TCR repertoires of five healthy adults were deeply sequenced to estimate repertoire size and the extent of clonotype sharing between individuals.

The donors were healthy, HIV-negative adults with no recently reported acute infections or vaccinations. Every donor was a Caucasian adult residing in Nashville, Tennessee, USA. CD4+ T cells were enriched by magnetic negative selection, after which naive cells were positively selected on CD45RA and the negative fraction was taken as the memory subset. After blood collection by leukapheresis, PBMCs were isolated using Ficoll-Histopaque density gradient centrifugation and then cryopreserved in the vapor phase of liquid nitrogen. Purity and quantity of every magnetically sorted T cell population were checked by analytical flow cytometry. Genomic DNA was isolated from every sorted fraction and measured by UV absorbance on a Nanodrop 2000c. The germline V gene specifies SGHRS as CDR1 and YFSETQ as CDR2. The junction shows trimming of 1 base on V and 9 bases on J, and the gene matches do not reach 6 bases of it. From the cysteine up to the phenylalanine, the CDR3 has a length of 15 residues. Kept here is only the CDR3 DNA, which spans 45 bases and is read in frame from base 1.

On this clone itself: No antigen is known for it. No qualities accompany the bases; no much larger clone lies one base away.

Using the deep immunoSEQ assay, TCR CDR3 regions were amplified from genomic DNA by multiplex PCR. Extracted genomic DNA from each cell subset was distributed evenly across all wells of several immunoSEQ 96-well plates, and each plate was treated as a replicate. Each replicate PCR for sorted subsets received around 200 ng genomic DNA, equal to some 32,000 T cell genomes. Purified libraries were quantified with a Qubit 3.0 fluorometer, sized on a Bioanalyzer 2100, and re-quantified with the KAPA Library Quantification kit. Every immunoSEQ 96-well plate was sequenced on a dedicated single-read 150-cycle Illumina NextSeq 550 flow cell. The source study handled its data this way. The immunoSEQ output contained only junctional sequences without quality scores, so filtering could not match that applied to full-length reads. Sequences were annotated with PyIR, a Python wrapper for IgBLAST v1.9, using IMGT germline references to assign V/J genes and CDR3. Reads were removed for weak V/J assignments (E-value above 1e-6), missing CDR3, stop codons, out-of-frame junctions, or ambiguous translated residues. V3J clonotypes were defined as sequences sharing an identical inferred V gene, J gene, and CDR3 amino acid sequence. Percentage overlap between repertoires was calculated by dividing the number of shared unique clonotypes by the size of the smaller repertoire. Three approaches were used to assess repertoire richness: RTK rarefaction, the Chao1 estimator, and Recon v2.1 estimates of unobserved clonotypes. For all TCRbeta clonotypes obtained by the gDNA method from several donors, generation probabilities were computed with OLGA. TCRdb re-hosts the immuneACCESS table, in-frame sequences only. Its copies lack some clones; in the studies checked, an unresolved V gene accounts for under half of them, and the cause for the rest is not known. Clone size and the V and J calls come from that table; the DNA yielded D and trimming. In this sample the table shows roughly 1,600,000 clones, approximately 98.5% of which occur a single time. In total, the top ten clones hold approximately 0.4% of the sample.

Paper-wide results and their limitations: Estimated clonotype richness was generally larger for naive than for memory subsets. Only blood was sampled, and tissue TCR repertoires likely differ from those in blood. Across a handful of donors, roughly 5.1% of naive CD4, roughly 3.8% of naive CD8, around 2.5% of memory CD4, and under 0.45% of memory CD8 clonotypes were shared. The genetic and exposure-history diversity represented was limited by the small number of donors. Even with the large sequencing depth, rarefaction of the sorted-subset datasets indicated that sequencing was incomplete. Pairwise subsampling indicated that sequencing depth was expected to affect the degree of clonotype sharing among donors. Higher generation probabilities were observed for clonotypes shared by all four sorted-subset donors than for non-shared clonotypes.

This TCR was sampled from a man younger than 40 in good health. Recombination joined TRBV5-1 with TRBJ2-1, with 11 central nucleotides matching TRBD2. The sequencing sample was made of naive CD4+ T cells sorted from blood. The cell subset or site label, as the study defines it: CD45RA+ positively selected. The DNA sequence is as follows: TGCGCCAGCAGCTTGACTAGCGGGAGTTTCAGTGAGCAGTTCTTC. This encodes CASSLTSGSFSEQFF.